The clone carrying this TCR beta chain came up once. V was pared by 4 bases and J by 8 bases, with 17 bases between. From germline, CDR1 is SGHTA and CDR2 FQGNSA. This CDR3 has 14 amino acids. These data come from a study of T cell changes during pregnancy in multiple sclerosis. The table came from immunoSEQ multiplex PCR; TCRdb's copy has only in-frame clones and leaves some out. The data show about 92,000 clones, with about 92% seen just once and 1.5% held by the top ten. The sample consisted of peripheral blood, taken in the first trimester of pregnancy. The chain combines TRBV7-2 with TRBJ1-1, with a tentative D call TRBD1 (6 bases). The TCR was taken from a female donor with multiple sclerosis, enrolled in a pregnancy study. The CDR3 reads CASSSTGPLQEAFF. The CDR3 DNA reads TGTGCCAGCAGCTCGACAGGACCCCTCCAGGAAGCTTTCTTT.